These T cell receptor beta chains were read from a single sample in a study of OX40 agonist ivuxolimab in advanced cancers. Some clones are missing from TCRdb's copy, which holds only in-frame ones; the method was immunoSEQ multiplex PCR. Altogether about 64,000 clones are present, roughly 85% being singletons, with the ten largest covering under 3%. Sequences were derived from CD4+ or CD8+ T cells sorted from blood, sampled in a trial of the OX40 agonist ivuxolimab. These receptors were obtained from an adult with an advanced solid tumor such as melanoma, head and neck, liver or kidney cancer. The CDR3 runs from the conserved cysteine through the conserved F or W. D genes are given only for firm matches. Rows give clone size only sometimes, using once, few, many, or a class for an expanded clone.

.,TRBV30,.,TRBJ1-1,CAWMMGTEAFF,TGTGCCTGGATGATGGGGACAGAAGCTTTCTTT
.,TRBV30,once,TRBJ2-3,CAWKGLVATDTQYF,TGTGCCTGGAAAGGTCTCGTAGCCACAGATACGCAGTATTTT
.,TRBV28,.,TRBJ2-5,CASADRFGGTQYF,TGTGCCAGCGCCGACAGGTTCGGGGGGACCCAGTACTTC
TRBD1,TRBV27,.,TRBJ2-5,CASSLNPQGATQYF,TGTGCCAGCAGTTTAAATCCGCAGGGGGCGACCCAGTACTTC
TRBD1,TRBV28,.,TRBJ1-4,CASGSYRGNEKLFF,TGTGCCAGCGGGTCTTACAGGGGGAATGAAAAACTGTTTTTT
.,TRBV30,.,TRBJ1-2,CAWLNLGIFYGYTF,TGTGCCTGGCTTAACCTGGGGATTTTCTATGGCTACACCTTC
.,TRBV7-3,.,TRBJ2-1,CASSLNRDYNEQFF,TGTGCCAGCAGCTTAAACAGAGATTACAATGAGCAGTTCTTC
.,TRBV7-2,.,TRBJ1-1,CASSSLWGRKNTEAFF,TGTGCCAGCAGCTCCCTCTGGGGGAGAAAGAACACTGAAGCTTTCTTT
.,TRBV5-1,.,TRBJ1-1,CASSRTDYPEAFF,TGCGCCAGCAGCAGGACCGACTACCCTGAAGCTTTCTTT
TRBD2,TRBV6-4,.,TRBJ2-2,CASSDEGLAGGSNTGELFF,TGTGCCAGCAGTGACGAGGGACTAGCGGGAGGGTCGAACACCGGGGAGCTGTTTTTT
TRBD1,TRBV10-3,.,TRBJ1-3,CAISDTTGGDTIYF,TGTGCCATCAGTGATACCACAGGGGGGGACACCATATATTTT
.,TRBV5-1,once,TRBJ2-3,CASTDDFTTDTQYF,TGCGCCAGCACCGACGACTTTACCACAGATACGCAGTATTTT
.,TRBV18,.,TRBJ2-7,CASSGLVGEQYF,TGTGCCAGCTCAGGATTGGTCGGCGAGCAGTACTTC
.,TRBV7-2,.,TRBJ1-2,CASSFRSYGYTF,TGTGCCAGCAGCTTCCGTTCCTATGGCTACACCTTC
TRBD1,TRBV19,.,TRBJ2-5,CASSPDRVIWETQYF,TGTGCCAGTAGTCCGGACAGGGTGATTTGGGAGACCCAGTACTTC
TRBD1,TRBV7-3,.,TRBJ1-1,CASSLGQGTEAFF,TGTGCCAGCAGCTTAGGACAGGGCACTGAAGCTTTCTTT
.,TRBV2,.,TRBJ2-2,CASRRQGGTGELFF,TGTGCCAGCAGGCGGCAGGGCGGGACCGGGGAGCTGTTTTTT
TRBD2,TRBV5-6,.,TRBJ2-1,CASSLAVTSAYNEQFF,TGTGCCAGCAGCTTGGCAGTGACTAGCGCTTACAATGAGCAGTTCTTC
TRBD1,TRBV28,.,TRBJ2-1,CASSTGQGRNEQFF,TGTGCCAGCAGTACCGGACAGGGGAGGAATGAGCAGTTCTTC
.,TRBV14,.,TRBJ2-7,CASSQGRYEQYF,TGTGCCAGCAGCCAAGGACGGTACGAGCAGTACTTC
.,TRBV27,.,TRBJ1-4,CASTGQGSEKLFF,TGTGCCAGCACGGGCCAGGGATCTGAAAAACTGTTTTTT
.,TRBV7-2,.,TRBJ2-5,CASSLGLPPGETQYF,TGTGCCAGCAGCTTAGGTCTTCCTCCAGGCGAGACCCAGTACTTC
.,TRBV7-3,.,TRBJ1-1,CASSLTLDTEAFF,TGTGCCAGCAGCTTAACCTTAGACACTGAAGCTTTCTTT
.,TRBV5-1,once,TRBJ1-2,CASSSGQRAGYTF,TGCGCCAGCAGCTCAGGGCAAAGGGCGGGCTACACCTTC
.,TRBV19,.,TRBJ2-1,CASSIAMDEQFF,TGTGCCAGTAGTATCGCCATGGATGAGCAGTTCTTC
TRBD2,TRBV19,.,TRBJ2-7,CASSMLAGDYEQYF,TGTGCCAGTAGTATGCTAGCGGGAGATTACGAGCAGTACTTC
.,TRBV7-9,.,TRBJ2-2,CASTRGLADTGELFF,TGTGCCAGCACACGGGGGCTAGCGGACACCGGGGAGCTGTTTTTT
.,TRBV7-2,.,TRBJ2-7,CASSLGLNTYEQYF,TGTGCCAGCAGCCTGGGACTGAATACCTACGAGCAGTACTTC
.,TRBV7-6,.,TRBJ2-1,CASSLPIGEQFF,TGTGCCAGCAGCTTACCGATAGGGGAGCAGTTCTTC
.,TRBV5-3,.,TRBJ1-2,CARSWIPEGYTF,TGTGCCAGAAGCTGGATCCCAGAGGGCTACACCTTC
TRBD1,TRBV12-5,.,TRBJ2-4,CASAPGKGQGANIQYF,TGTGCTAGTGCCCCCGGTAAGGGACAGGGGGCAAACATTCAGTACTTC